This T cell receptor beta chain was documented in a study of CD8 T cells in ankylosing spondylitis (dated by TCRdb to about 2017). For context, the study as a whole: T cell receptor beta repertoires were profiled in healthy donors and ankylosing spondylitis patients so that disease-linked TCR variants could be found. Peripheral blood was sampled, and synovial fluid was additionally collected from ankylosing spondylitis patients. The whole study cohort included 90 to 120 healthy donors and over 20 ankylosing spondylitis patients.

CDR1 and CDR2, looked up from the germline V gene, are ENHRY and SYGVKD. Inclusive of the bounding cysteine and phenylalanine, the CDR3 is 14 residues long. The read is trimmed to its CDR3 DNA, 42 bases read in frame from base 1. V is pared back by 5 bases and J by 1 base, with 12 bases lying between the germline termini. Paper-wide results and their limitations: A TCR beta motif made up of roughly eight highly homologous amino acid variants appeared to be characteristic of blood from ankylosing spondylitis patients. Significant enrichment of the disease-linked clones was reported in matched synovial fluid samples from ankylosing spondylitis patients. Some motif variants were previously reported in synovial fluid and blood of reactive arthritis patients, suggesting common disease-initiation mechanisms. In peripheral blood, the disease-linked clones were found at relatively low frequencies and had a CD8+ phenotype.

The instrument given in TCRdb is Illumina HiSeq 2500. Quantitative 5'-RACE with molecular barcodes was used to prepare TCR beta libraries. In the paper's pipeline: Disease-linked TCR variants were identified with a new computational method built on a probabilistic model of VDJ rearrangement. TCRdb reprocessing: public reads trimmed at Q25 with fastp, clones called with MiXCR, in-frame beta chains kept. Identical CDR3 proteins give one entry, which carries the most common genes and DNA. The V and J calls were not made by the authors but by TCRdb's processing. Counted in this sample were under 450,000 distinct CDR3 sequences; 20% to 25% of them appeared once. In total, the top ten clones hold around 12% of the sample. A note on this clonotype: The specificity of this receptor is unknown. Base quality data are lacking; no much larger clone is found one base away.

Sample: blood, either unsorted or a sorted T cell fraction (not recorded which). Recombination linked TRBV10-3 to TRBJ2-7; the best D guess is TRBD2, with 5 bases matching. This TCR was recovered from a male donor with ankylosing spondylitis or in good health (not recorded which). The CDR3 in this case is CAISPSHSSYEQYF. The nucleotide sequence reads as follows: TGTGCCATCAGTCCTAGCCATTCTTCCTACGAGCAGTACTTC.